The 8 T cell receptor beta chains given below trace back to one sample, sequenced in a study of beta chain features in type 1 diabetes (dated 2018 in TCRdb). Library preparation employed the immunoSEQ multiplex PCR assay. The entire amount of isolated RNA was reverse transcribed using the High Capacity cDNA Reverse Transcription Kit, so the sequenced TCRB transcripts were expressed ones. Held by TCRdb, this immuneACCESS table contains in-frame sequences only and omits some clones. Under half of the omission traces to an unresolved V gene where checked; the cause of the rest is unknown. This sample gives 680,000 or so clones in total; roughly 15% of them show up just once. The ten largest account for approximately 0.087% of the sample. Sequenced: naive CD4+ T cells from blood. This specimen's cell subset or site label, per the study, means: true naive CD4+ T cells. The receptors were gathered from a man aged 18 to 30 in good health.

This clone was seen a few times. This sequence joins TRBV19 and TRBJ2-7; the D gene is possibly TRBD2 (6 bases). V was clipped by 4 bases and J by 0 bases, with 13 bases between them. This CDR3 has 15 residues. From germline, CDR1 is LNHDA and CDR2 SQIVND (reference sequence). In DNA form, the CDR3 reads TGTGCCAGTAGTAAAACGGGACTCAGCTCCTACGAGCAGTACTTC. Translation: CASSKTGLSSYEQYF.

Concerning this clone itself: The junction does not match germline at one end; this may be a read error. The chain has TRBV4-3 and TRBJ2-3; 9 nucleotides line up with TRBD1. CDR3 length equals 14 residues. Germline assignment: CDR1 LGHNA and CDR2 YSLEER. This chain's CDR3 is CASSQDLGDRVSEF. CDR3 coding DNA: TGCGCCAGCAGCCAAGATTTAGGGGACAGGGTTTCCGAATTT.

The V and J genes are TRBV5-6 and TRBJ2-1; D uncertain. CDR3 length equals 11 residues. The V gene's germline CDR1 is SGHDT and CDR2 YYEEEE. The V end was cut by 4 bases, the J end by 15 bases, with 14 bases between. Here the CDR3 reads CASSRDLSAFF. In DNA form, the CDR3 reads TGTGCCAGCAGCCGAGACCTGAGTGCGTTCTTC. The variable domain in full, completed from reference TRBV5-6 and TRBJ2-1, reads DAGVTQSPTHLIKTRGQQVTLRCSPKSGHDTVSWYQQALGQGPQFIFQYYEEEERQRGNFPDRFSGHQFPNYSSELNVNALLLGDSALYLCASSRDLSAFFGPGTRLTVL.

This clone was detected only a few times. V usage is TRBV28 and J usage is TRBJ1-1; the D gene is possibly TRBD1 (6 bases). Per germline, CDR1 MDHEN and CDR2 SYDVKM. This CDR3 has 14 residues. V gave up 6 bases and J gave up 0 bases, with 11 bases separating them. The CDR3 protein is CASRPTGMNTEAFF. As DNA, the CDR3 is TGTGCCAGCAGACCGACAGGAATGAACACTGAAGCTTTCTTT.

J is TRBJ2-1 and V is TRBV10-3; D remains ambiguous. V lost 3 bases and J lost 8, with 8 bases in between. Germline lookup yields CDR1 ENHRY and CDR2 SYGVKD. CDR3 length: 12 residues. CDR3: CAISENGYEQFF. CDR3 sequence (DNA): TGTGCCATCAGTGAAAACGGGTATGAGCAGTTCTTC.

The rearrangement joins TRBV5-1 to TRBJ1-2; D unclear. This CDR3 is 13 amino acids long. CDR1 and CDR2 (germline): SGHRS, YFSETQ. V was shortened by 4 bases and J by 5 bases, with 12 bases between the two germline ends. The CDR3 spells CASSPQIEYGYTF. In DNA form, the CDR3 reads TGCGCCAGCAGCCCGCAAATTGAATATGGCTACACCTTC.

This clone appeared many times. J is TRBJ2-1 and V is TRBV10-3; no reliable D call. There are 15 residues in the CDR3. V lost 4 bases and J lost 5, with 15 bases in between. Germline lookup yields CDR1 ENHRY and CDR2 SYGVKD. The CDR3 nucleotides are TGTGCCATCAGTGTCGTAGGCTACCCGAACAATGAGCAGTTCTTC. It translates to CAISVVGYPNNEQFF.

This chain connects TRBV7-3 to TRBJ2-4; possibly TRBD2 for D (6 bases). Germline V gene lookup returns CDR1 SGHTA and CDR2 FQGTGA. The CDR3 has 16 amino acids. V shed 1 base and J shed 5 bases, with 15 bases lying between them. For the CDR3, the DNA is TGTGCCAGCAGCTTAATAGGACGGAGGGAGGAAAACATTCAGTACTTC. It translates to CASSLIGRREENIQYF. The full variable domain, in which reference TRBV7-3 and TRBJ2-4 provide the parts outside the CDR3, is GAGVSQTPSNKVTEKGKYVELRCDPISGHTALYWYRQSLGQGPEFLIYFQGTGAADDSGLPNDRFFAVRPEGSVSTLKIQRTERGDSAVYLCASSLIGRREENIQYFGAGTRLSVL.